The next 16 T cell receptor beta chains were all read from a single sample in a study of vaccination and CD4 T cells after COVID-19. Each CDR3 protein is one row after TCRdb ran MiXCR on the PCR reads. The data hold 25,000 or so distinct CDR3 sequences, with 50% observed a single time. Time point here: late sampling 161 to 241 days after vaccination in three convalescent patients. Sample: CD4+ T cells from blood, taken about 7 months after SARS-CoV-2 vaccination. The receptors derive from a human donor who had recovered from COVID-19.

This clonotype appeared a few times. Here the CDR3 reads CATSRRGTGGAGGDTQYF. In nucleotides, the CDR3 is TGTGCCACCAGCAGACGAGGTACAGGGGGCGCGGGAGGAGATACGCAGTATTTT. The genes are TRBV15 and TRBJ2-3; D might be TRBD1 (9 bases). From germline, CDR1 is LNHNV and CDR2 YYDKDF (reference sequence). Trimming took off 2 bases at V and 5 bases at J, with 23 bases between the two ends. CDR3 size: 18 residues.

The chain employs TRBV7-9 and TRBJ2-2; 9 nucleotides line up with TRBD1. Looked up from germline, CDR1 is SEHNR and CDR2 is FQNEAQ (reference sequence). V shed 5 bases and J 5 bases; nucleotides not matched to a gene: 6. CDR3 length equals 15 residues. DNA for the CDR3: TGTGCCAGCAGCGAAGGGACAGGGTCGACCGGGGAGCTGTTTTTT. It codes for CASSEGTGSTGELFF.

V gene TRBV11-2 combines with J gene TRBJ2-5; tentatively, D is TRBD2 (5 bases). The CDR3 extends over 15 amino acids. V was trimmed by 3 bases and J by 1 base, leaving 12 bases between them. Germline V lookup: CDR1 SGHAT, CDR2 FQNNGV. CDR3 amino acids: CASSFRAGPQETQYF. The CDR3 DNA is TGTGCCAGCAGCTTCCGGGCGGGCCCCCAAGAGACCCAGTACTTC. The variable domain in full, completed from reference TRBV11-2 and TRBJ2-5, reads EAGVAQSPRYKIIEKRQSVAFWCNPISGHATLYWYQQILGQGPKLLIQFQNNGVVDDSQLPKDRFSAERLKGVDSTLKIQPAKLEDSAVYLCASSFRAGPQETQYFGPGTRLLVL.

V is TRBV20-1 and J is TRBJ2-7; TRBD1 matches at 9 bases. This CDR3 region has 13 residues. V trimming: 6 bases; J trimming: 3 bases; junction bases outside the gene matches: 6. CDR1 DFQATT and CDR2 SNEGSKA come from the germline V gene (reference sequence). CDR3 amino acids: CSARTGAIYEQYF. The CDR3 DNA follows: TGCAGTGCCCGGACAGGGGCGATCTACGAGCAGTACTTC.

This chain links TRBV15 with TRBJ2-1, with 9 bases aligning to TRBD2. The CDR3 is 14 residues long. V was clipped by 6 bases and J by 9 bases; unmatched bases: 9. CDR1 and CDR2 from the germline V gene are LNHNV and YYDKDF (reference sequence). CDR3 in DNA: TGTGCCACCAGTTCTATGAGCGGGAGGACTGAGCAGTTCTTC. This sequence encodes CATSSMSGRTEQFF.

The chain links TRBV18 to TRBJ2-7; the D is unclear. This CDR3 region has 13 residues. Germline V gene sequence: CDR1 KGHSH, CDR2 LQKENI. V lost 6 bases and J lost 0, with 9 bases in between. CDR3 coding DNA: TGTGCCAGCTCGGGCAGGACCTCCTACGAGCAGTACTTC. It is translated as CASSGRTSYEQYF. Full variable domain (missing parts from reference TRBV18 and TRBJ2-7): NAGVMQNPRHLVRRRGQEARLRCSPMKGHSHVYWYRQLPEEGLKFMVYLQKENIIDESGMPKERFSAEFPKEGPSILRIQQVVRGDSAAYFCASSGRTSYEQYFGPGTRLTVT.

The chain carries TRBV10-3 and TRBJ2-3; 8 nucleotides line up with TRBD2. The J segment lost 5 bases and the V segment lost 4 bases, leaving 5 bases of the junction unmatched. CDR3 length: 14 amino acids. Per the germline V gene, CDR1 is ENHRY and CDR2 is SYGVKD. CDR3 residues: CAISGVAGKDTQYF. CDR3 sequence (DNA): TGTGCCATCAGTGGGGTAGCGGGGAAAGATACGCAGTATTTT.

The rearrangement links TRBV29-1 to TRBJ1-1; D not certain. This CDR3 contains 13 residues. In germline, CDR1 is SQVTM, CDR2 ANQGSEA. The V gene lost 3 bases and the J gene lost 5 bases, with 13 bases spanning the gap. The CDR3 loop reads CSVDLVRGTEAFF. The CDR3 DNA sequence: TGCAGCGTTGATCTGGTTCGAGGTACTGAAGCTTTCTTT.

The chain joins TRBV6-5 to TRBJ2-4, with a tentative D call TRBD1 (5 bases). The CDR3 has 16 amino acids. Deletions cut 0 bases from V and 6 bases from J, with 15 bases between. Germline V lookup: CDR1 MNHEY, CDR2 SVGAGI. CDR3 region: CASSYSMTERLNIQYF. CDR3 DNA sequence: TGTGCCAGCAGTTACTCGATGACAGAGAGGTTAAACATTCAGTACTTC.

The rearrangement links TRBV20-1 to TRBJ2-6; D possibly corresponds to TRBD2 (5 bases). The CDR3 length is 14 residues. V was pared by 4 bases and J by 3 bases, with 10 bases between. Per germline, CDR1 DFQATT and CDR2 SNEGSKA (reference sequence). This CDR3 is CSATDGVGANVLTF. Written as DNA, the CDR3 is TGCAGTGCTACGGACGGGGTTGGGGCCAACGTCCTGACTTTC.

This clonotype came up a few times. The V gene is TRBV7-9, the J gene TRBJ1-6; D unresolved. This CDR3 has 13 amino acids. V lost 6 bases, J lost 7 bases, and 10 bases lay in between. Germline values: CDR1 SEHNR, CDR2 FQNEAQ (reference sequence). CDR3 DNA sequence: TGTGCCAGCAGGGATACGAGCAATTCACCCCTCCACTTT. The encoded protein is CASRDTSNSPLHF.

This clonotype has more than one count but fewer than ten. The chain combines TRBV20-1 with TRBJ2-1; 9 bases line up with TRBD1. The germline V gene encodes CDR1 DFQATT and CDR2 SNEGSKA (reference sequence). The CDR3 spans 13 residues. The CDR3 is CRAGTGYYNEQFF. CDR3 nucleotide sequence: TGCAGAGCCGGGACAGGGTACTACAATGAGCAGTTCTTC.

A few counts support this clonotype. J is TRBJ1-6 and V is TRBV6-5; D unresolved. CDR1 MNHEY and CDR2 SVGAGI come from the germline V gene. The CDR3 runs 13 residues. V lost 3 bases and J 9 bases, leaving 9 bases between the germline ends. The CDR3 coding sequence is TGTGCCAGCAGTTATGAGGCGAGTTCACCCCTCCACTTT. Its translation: CASSYEASSPLHF.

The V and J genes are TRBV10-2 and TRBJ1-6; a possible D gene is TRBD1 (5 bases). Trimming took off 6 bases at V and 7 bases at J, with 13 bases between the two ends. This CDR3 spans 14 amino acids. Per the germline V gene, CDR1 is WSHSY and CDR2 is SAAADI. CDR3 nucleotide sequence: TGCGCCAGCAGGCAGCCAGGGTACAATTCACCCCTCCACTTT. Encoded protein: CASRQPGYNSPLHF.

The chain has TRBV28 and TRBJ2-1; the D is unclear. There are 14 residues in the CDR3. Germline assignment: CDR1 MDHEN and CDR2 SYDVKM. The V gene lost 10 bases and the J gene lost 4 bases, with 17 bases spanning the gap. The CDR3 DNA is TGTGCCACCCGTTCCGTACGCGGATACAATGAGCAGTTCTTC. Its protein is CATRSVRGYNEQFF.

A few counts support this clonotype. The rearrangement joins TRBV7-2 to TRBJ2-1, with D possibly matching TRBD2 (5 bases). The germline CDR1 and CDR2 sequences are SGHTA and FQGNSA. Trimming took off 4 bases at V and 15 bases at J, with 19 bases between the two ends. This CDR3 is built from 13 residues. The CDR3 coding sequence is TGTGCCAGCAGCTCCCCGCCGCGATCCCGGGGGTTCTTC. Its translation is CASSSPPRSRGFF.